This record covers a single T cell receptor (beta chain). Its target is not known. A TCRbeta library incorporating unique molecular identifiers was prepared. One entry per CDR3 protein results from TCRdb running MiXCR on the PCR reads. Here the sample spans about 340,000 distinct CDR3 sequences, 15% to 20% being singletons. The sample comes from a study of T-cell reconstitution after alpha-beta-depleted transplantation in children. Notes on the study in general: For some patients, TCRbeta diversity was high at day 60 because of recipient T cells and thymic progenitors that survived. Newly made T cells mostly supplied T-cell counts and diversity one year after transplant. About two months after transplant, alpha-beta T cells reportedly came from several hundred expanded graft clones.

The trim removed 3 bases at V and 5 bases at J, leaving 8 bases unmatched. The CDR3 is 16 amino acids. CDR1 SGDLS and CDR2 YYNGEE come from the germline V gene. The source is a male patient aged 2 to 9 who had a stem cell transplant for acute lymphoblastic leukemia, so the T cells may come from the graft donor. The chain is built from TRBV9 and TRBJ2-2; TRBD1 matches 9 bases. The source was PBMCs, mostly from graft donor cells, collected 360 days after TCRalphabeta/CD19-depleted stem cell transplant. CDR3 sequence reads: CASSARDRDMTGELFF. The DNA for the CDR3 is TGTGCCAGCAGCGCCCGGGACAGGGACATGACCGGGGAGCTGTTTTTT.